This T cell receptor beta chain stems from a study of shared clonotypes between healthy human individuals (TCRdb year 2020). Broadly, across the study: The cohort included three men and two women between 18 and 49 years of age. For each donor, CD4 naive and CD4 memory were each run on three plates, CD8 naive on two plates, and CD8 memory on one plate. To estimate repertoire size and how much clonotype sharing occurs between individuals, the study deeply sequenced the blood TCR repertoires of 5 or 6 healthy adults. To increase sequencing depth and limit assay-specific biases, different laboratories used diverse techniques to prepare libraries and sequence TCR repertoires. Per donor, leukapheresis produced somewhere between about 0.8 and 9 billion PBMCs. Results the study describes overall, beyond this receptor: Higher generation probabilities were observed for clonotypes shared by all four sorted-subset donors than for non-shared clonotypes. The genetic and exposure-history diversity represented was limited by the small number of donors. Based on pairwise subsampling, the degree of clonotype sharing among donors was expected to be affected by sequencing depth. About 5% of naive CD4, 3.5% of naive CD8, 2.3% of memory CD4, and approximately 0.39% of memory CD8 clonotypes were shared across several donors. Estimated clonotype richness was generally larger for naive than for memory subsets. Sampling was restricted to blood, and TCR repertoires in tissue are likely to differ from TCR repertoires in blood. Incomplete sequencing was indicated by rarefaction of sorted-subset datasets, despite the large sequencing depth.

Note on this clone: This receptor's antigen is unknown. No per-base quality is available; no much larger clone lies one base away. Other DNA sequences in the sample encode the same CDR3.

For the CD8 naive samples, CD45RO-negative cells were positively selected for CCR7, yielding a CD45RA+CCR7+ population from which TemRA cells were excluded. Healthy HIV-negative adults with no recently reported acute infections or vaccinations were included as donors. Only Caucasian adults living in Nashville, Tennessee, USA were represented among the donors. Blood was obtained by leukapheresis, after which PBMCs were separated by Ficoll-Histopaque density gradient centrifugation and cryopreserved in liquid nitrogen vapor phase. Purity and quantity of every magnetically sorted T cell population were checked by analytical flow cytometry. From each sorted fraction, genomic DNA was isolated and quantified by UV absorbance on a Nanodrop 2000c. TCR CDR3 regions were amplified from genomic DNA by multiplex PCR using the deep immunoSEQ assay. Extracted genomic DNA from each cell subset was distributed evenly across all wells of several immunoSEQ 96-well plates, and each plate was treated as a replicate. For sorted subsets, roughly 190 ng of genomic DNA, equivalent to around 29,000 T cell genomes, went into each replicate PCR. The purified libraries were quantified using a Qubit 3.0 fluorometer, sized with a Bioanalyzer 2100, and then quantified again using the KAPA Library Quantification kit. Each immunoSEQ 96-well plate was sequenced on its own single-read 150-cycle Illumina NextSeq 550 flow cell. The study's processing was this. Because the immunoSEQ output held only junctional sequences and lacked quality scores, the filtering could not match the filtering applied to full-length reads. Sequences were annotated with PyIR, a Python wrapper for IgBLAST v1.9, and V/J genes and CDR3 were assigned using IMGT germline references. Reads with weak V/J assignments (E-value above 1e-6), missing CDR3, stop codons, out-of-frame junctions, or ambiguous translated residues were removed. A V3J clonotype was defined by an identical inferred V gene, J gene, and CDR3 amino acid sequence. To compute the percentage overlap between repertoires, the number of shared unique clonotypes was divided by the size of the smaller repertoire. RTK rarefaction, the Chao1 estimator, and Recon v2.1 estimates of unobserved clonotypes were used to assess repertoire richness. For all TCRbeta clonotypes obtained by the gDNA method from a few donors, generation probabilities were computed with OLGA. As stored in TCRdb, this immuneACCESS dataset retains in-frame rearrangements with V and J assigned. A fraction of the clones does not appear; measured against another copy, unresolved V genes explain less than half of the discrepancy, and the remainder lacks a known reason. That table supplies the V and J calls and clone size; D and trimming were determined from the DNA. The sample table shows some 600,000 clones, and roughly 95% are seen once. Approximately 0.1% of the sample goes to the ten largest clones.

V is clipped by 4 bases and J by 2 bases, and the sequence between their germline boundaries is 8 bases long. In the germline V gene (reference sequence), CDR1 corresponds to MNHEY and CDR2 to SMNVEV. Taken from cysteine to phenylalanine, the CDR3 has 13 residues. The kept DNA is CDR3 alone, 39 bases in frame from the first base. The sequence links TRBV27 to TRBJ1-1; a tentative D match to TRBD1 spans 5 bases. Material: naive CD8+ T cells sorted from blood. The cell subset or site label on this specimen signifies: CD45RA+CCR7+. This clonotype was obtained from a woman in her 30s in good health. The CDR3 protein sequence reads: CASSSTENTEAFF. The bases are TGTGCCAGCAGTTCGACAGAAAACACTGAAGCTTTCTTT.